The T cell receptor beta chain described here comes from a study of T cells in Graves' hyperthyroidism and ophthalmopathy. Findings of the study overall: Among thyroid clonotypes expanded above 0.001, most also appeared in blood.

This clonotype was detected a few times. What it recognizes is unknown. RNA transcripts gave rise to amplified TCR beta CDR3 regions. The HTBI primer set was used in a first-round RT-PCR of the TCR CDR3. TCRdb fed the multiplex PCR reads into MiXCR, producing one record per CDR3 protein. The sample consists of 300,000 to 450,000 distinct CDR3 sequences, around 18% of them appearing once. Exclusion criteria comprised uncontrolled infection, other autoimmune disease, pregnancy or lactation. Diagnostic decisions used clinical symptoms, serum thyroxine and TRAb, thyroid ultrasound and orbital computed tomography. The clonotype originates from a woman aged 40 to 50 with Graves' ophthalmopathy. The sequenced sample consisted of blood.

The CDR3 reads CASSILGEVREQYF. The CDR3 nucleotides read TGTGCCAGTAGCATATTAGGGGAAGTCAGGGAGCAGTACTTC. V usage is TRBV19 and J usage is TRBJ2-7, with D maybe TRBD1 (5 bases). V was clipped by 6 bases and J by 7 bases, with 19 bases between them. The CDR3 contains 14 residues. In germline, CDR1 is LNHDA, CDR2 SQIVND (reference sequence). Using reference TRBV19 and TRBJ2-7 for the parts outside the CDR3, the full variable domain is DGGITQSPKYLFRKEGQNVTLSCEQNLNHDAMYWYRQDPGQGLRLIYYSQIVNDFQKGDIAEGYSVSREKKESFPLTVTSAQKNPTAFYLCASSILGEVREQYFGPGTRLTVT.